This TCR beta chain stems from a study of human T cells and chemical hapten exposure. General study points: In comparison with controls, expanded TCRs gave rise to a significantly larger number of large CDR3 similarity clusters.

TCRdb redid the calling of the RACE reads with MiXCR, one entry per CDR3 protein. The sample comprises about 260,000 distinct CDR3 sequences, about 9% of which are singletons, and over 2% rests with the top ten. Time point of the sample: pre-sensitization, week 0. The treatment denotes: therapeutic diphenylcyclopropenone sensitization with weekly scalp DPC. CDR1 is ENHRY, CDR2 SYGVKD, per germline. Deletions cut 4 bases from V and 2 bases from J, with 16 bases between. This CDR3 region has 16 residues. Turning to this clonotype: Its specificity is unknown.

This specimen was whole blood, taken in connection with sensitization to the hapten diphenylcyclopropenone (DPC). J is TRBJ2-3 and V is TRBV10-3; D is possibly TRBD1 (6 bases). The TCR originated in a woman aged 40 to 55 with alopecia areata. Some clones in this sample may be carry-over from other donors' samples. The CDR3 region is CAISGRQDLITDTQYF. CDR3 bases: TGTGCCATCAGTGGTCGACAGGACCTGATCACAGATACGCAGTATTTT.